This T cell receptor (beta chain) is drawn from a study of vaccination effects on CD4 cells after COVID-19. The repertoire was sequenced with immunoSEQ multiplex PCR; TCRdb's copy has only in-frame clones and lacks some. The sample records 20,000 to 25,000 clones, 70% to 80% being singletons. Expansion of antigen-specific CD4+ T cells with viral peptide pools was carried out by the ViraFEST assay before sequencing. Scientists isolated CD4+ T cells after a roughly ten-day culture period ended. Participants were given two doses of BNT162b2 or mRNA-1273 vaccine. This CDR3 comprises 15 residues. CDR1 SGHTA and CDR2 FQGNSA come from the germline V gene. Trimming removed 5 bases at V and 5 bases at J, with 18 bases between. Study-wide points: There was marked clonal contraction among infection- and vaccine-induced clones late after vaccination.

To note about this clone: Its antigen is not identified.

The source material was CD4+ T cells from PBMCs cultured with HCoV-229E spike peptides, sampled after COVID-19 vaccination. The chain combines TRBV7-2 with TRBJ1-2; D is undetermined. The clonotype comes from a human donor who received a COVID-19 vaccine. The CDR3 protein is CASSASGTSRYGYTF. For the CDR3, the DNA is TGTGCCAGCAGCGCCTCAGGAACTTCTCGTTATGGCTACACCTTC.